Below are 26 T cell receptor beta chains sequenced from a single sample in a study of blood T cell repertoires in COVID-19. Libraries were prepared by immunoSEQ multiplex PCR; TCRdb keeps only in-frame clonotypes and omits some of them. The sample includes approximately 300,000 clones, around 90% seen only once; the top ten take 4.5% to 5.5%. The sample comprised PBMCs or T cells enriched from blood (not recorded which). These receptor sequences come from a man aged 60 to 75 who had recovered from COVID-19.

The V gene is TRBV19, the J gene TRBJ2-3; 12 nucleotides line up with TRBD2. The V segment lost 5 bases and the J segment 1 base; nucleotides outside the gene matches: 13. CDR1 and CDR2 from the germline V gene are LNHDA and SQIVND (reference sequence). The CDR3 loop spans 19 amino acids. CDR3 sequence: CASSGGGLAGGQGTDTQYF. The CDR3 region has the DNA TGTGCCAGTAGTGGTGGAGGGCTAGCGGGAGGGCAGGGCACAGATACGCAGTATTTT.

The chain recombines TRBV27 with TRBJ2-7; the match to TRBD1 covers 9 bases. The V segment lost 8 bases and the J segment 7 bases; nucleotides outside the gene matches: 6. In germline, CDR1 is MNHEY, CDR2 SMNVEV (reference sequence). The CDR3 has 12 residues. CDR3 sequence reads: CASGNRGLEQYF. CDR3 coding DNA: TGTGCCAGCGGAAACAGGGGGCTTGAGCAGTACTTC.

The rearrangement joins TRBV7-2 to TRBJ1-1, with a possible D match to TRBD1 (6 bases). Trimming removed 5 bases at V and 2 bases at J, with 9 bases between. The germline V gene has CDR1 SGHTA and CDR2 FQGNSA. The CDR3 sequence is 13 residues long. The CDR3 nucleotides read TGTGCCAGCAGCAAACAGGGCAACACTGAAGCTTTCTTT. Its translation is CASSKQGNTEAFF.

The V call is TRBV6-1, the J call TRBJ1-1, with TRBD1 identical over 8 bases. V was pared by 6 bases and J by 1 base, with 10 bases of the junction left unmatched. The CDR3 is 16 residues long. Germline V gives CDR1 MNHNS, CDR2 SASEGT. CDR3 coding DNA: TGTGCCAGCAGGGAACGGGTAGGGACAGGGAACACTGAAGCTTTCTTT. Encoded protein: CASRERVGTGNTEAFF.

This chain links TRBV9 with TRBJ1-2, with TRBD1 identical over 7 bases. Germline trimming cut 3 bases from V and 4 bases from J; bases unmatched to any gene: 9. CDR3 length equals 15 residues. CDR1 and CDR2 (germline): SGDLS, YYNGEE. The CDR3 sequence is CASSDRDSQLYGYTF. CDR3 nucleotide sequence: TGTGCCAGCAGCGACCGGGACAGCCAGCTCTATGGCTACACCTTC.

The V call is TRBV7-8, the J call TRBJ2-1; perhaps TRBD2 as D (6 bases). V was pared by 0 bases and J by 4 bases, with 16 bases between. The CDR3 totals 17 residues. Germline V gives CDR1 SGHVS, CDR2 FQNEAQ. The CDR3 reads CASSLARRTILYNEQFF. CDR3 in DNA: TGTGCCAGCAGCTTAGCGCGCAGGACTATCTTATACAATGAGCAGTTCTTC.

The rearrangement uses TRBV3-1 (or the pseudogene TRBV3-2) and TRBJ2-7, with 14 bases lining up with TRBD2. Germline-derived CDR1 and CDR2 are LGHDT and YNNKEL (reference sequence). The length of the CDR3 is 15 residues. Germline trimming cut 3 bases from V and 3 bases from J; bases unmatched to any gene: 1. The CDR3: CASSQGLAGVYEQYF. The CDR3 DNA follows: TGTGCCAGCAGCCAGGGACTAGCGGGAGTCTACGAGCAGTACTTC.

This clone turned up a few times. The chain carries TRBV19 and TRBJ2-1, with 7 bases fitting TRBD1. This CDR3 has 15 amino acids. Unmatched junction bases numbered 11, after V lost 7 bases and J lost 5 bases. CDR1 is LNHDA and CDR2 is SQIVND in the germline V gene (reference sequence). In DNA, the CDR3 is TGTGCCAGTACAGCGCGGACAGGAGCCAACAATGAGCAGTTCTTC. This gives the protein CASTARTGANNEQFF.

Only one count was recorded for this clone. V gene TRBV5-1 combines with J gene TRBJ1-2; tentative D call: TRBD1 (6 bases). Germline CDR1 and CDR2: SGHRS and YFSETQ. The V end lost 4 bases, the J end lost 8 bases, and 15 bases lay between the germline ends. The CDR3 runs to 13 residues. The CDR3 DNA sequence: TGCGCCAGCAGCATTACAGGGTTCGACGGCTACACCTTC. This sequence encodes CASSITGFDGYTF.

This rearrangement joins TRBV7-2 to TRBJ2-1; 14 positions match TRBD2. CDR1 is SGHTA and CDR2 is FQGNSA in the germline V gene. The V and J ends lost 8 bases and 2 bases, in that order; junction bases with no gene match: 5. This CDR3 region has 16 residues. The CDR3 reads CASGLAGGVAYNEQFF. DNA of the CDR3: TGTGCCAGCGGACTAGCGGGAGGCGTTGCCTACAATGAGCAGTTCTTC.

The gene calls are TRBV28 and TRBJ2-1; TRBD2 is a possible D gene (6 bases). Germline-derived CDR1 and CDR2 are MDHEN and SYDVKM. The CDR3 has 17 residues. V was trimmed by 4 bases and J by 5 bases, leaving 21 bases between them. The CDR3 region is CASSSPRGTGPNNEQFF. The DNA for the CDR3 is TGTGCCAGCAGTTCCCCTCGGGGGACGGGCCCCAACAATGAGCAGTTCTTC.

The gene calls are TRBV18 and TRBJ2-5; tentative D call: TRBD1 (5 bases). CDR3 length equals 14 residues. The V end lost 2 bases, the J end lost 5 bases, and 12 bases lay between the germline ends. CDR1 and CDR2 (germline): KGHSH, LQKENI. CDR3 in DNA: TGTGCCAGCTCACCAGGGCAGGGAAGGGAGACCCAGTACTTC. Translating it yields CASSPGQGRETQYF.

The CDR3 protein is CASSLVASGGSYNEQFF. The CDR3 DNA reads as TGTGCCAGCAGCTTGGTGGCTAGCGGAGGCTCCTACAATGAGCAGTTCTTC. V usage is TRBV5-5 and J usage is TRBJ2-1, with 7 bases lining up with TRBD2. Unmatched junction bases numbered 6, after V lost 0 bases and J lost 0 bases. The CDR3 runs to 17 residues. Germline CDR1 is SGHKS and CDR2 is YYEKEE (reference sequence).

The J gene is TRBJ2-1, the V gene TRBV14, with 7 bases aligning to TRBD1. The CDR3 runs 14 residues. J was trimmed by 6 bases and V by 0 bases; bases with no gene match: 2. The germline CDR1 and CDR2 sequences are SGHDN and FVKESK. CDR3 nucleotide sequence: TGTGCCAGCAGCCAAGAGACAGGGAGCAATGAGCAGTTCTTC. Its protein product is CASSQETGSNEQFF.

V usage is TRBV18 and J usage is TRBJ2-2; 13 nucleotides agree with TRBD2. The ends lost 10 bases at V and 3 bases at J; junction bases unmatched: 5. Per germline, CDR1 KGHSH and CDR2 LQKENI. The CDR3 totals 15 residues. Here the CDR3 reads CATPGLAGDTGELFF. The CDR3 DNA is TGTGCCACCCCCGGACTAGCGGGAGACACCGGGGAGCTGTTTTTT.

The genes are TRBV25-1 and TRBJ1-4; tentatively, D is TRBD1 (6 bases). Trimming left V 3 bases short and J 8 bases short, with 16 bases between. This CDR3 comprises 15 residues. Germline V gene sequence: CDR1 MGHDK, CDR2 SYGVNS. The CDR3 region is CASSDSGGPGEKLFF. The CDR3 nucleotides are TGTGCCAGCAGTGACTCCGGGGGGCCTGGGGAAAAACTGTTTTTT.

The V gene is TRBV5-1, the J gene TRBJ2-5; D gene ambiguous. V lost 0 bases, J lost 8 bases, and 17 bases lay in between. There are 15 residues in the CDR3. Per the germline V gene, CDR1 is SGHRS and CDR2 is YFSETQ. The CDR3 nucleotides are TGCGCCAGCAGCTTGGACTCGAACCTGCTAGAAACCCAGTACTTC. Its protein is CASSLDSNLLETQYF.

V gene TRBV7-6 combines with J gene TRBJ2-3; TRBD2 aligns across 12 bases. CDR1 is SGHVS and CDR2 is FNYEAQ in the germline V gene. This CDR3 is built from 16 residues. V was pared by 3 bases and J by 6 bases, with 7 bases of the junction left unmatched. DNA for the CDR3: TGTGCCAGCAGCTTCCAGACTAGCGGGAGCTTGGATACGCAGTATTTT. Its protein product is CASSFQTSGSLDTQYF.

The V gene is TRBV11-2, the J gene TRBJ1-3, with a possible D match to TRBD1 (6 bases). With 6 bases removed from V and 0 bases from J, the gap between germline ends came to 12 bases. Per the germline V gene, CDR1 is SGHAT and CDR2 is FQNNGV. The CDR3 sequence is 15 residues long. The CDR3 sequence: CASSLLRGSGNTIYF. In nucleotides, the CDR3 is TGTGCCAGCAGTCTCCTCAGGGGCTCTGGAAACACCATATATTTT. The variable domain in full, with the rest retrieved from reference TRBV11-2 and TRBJ1-3, is EAGVAQSPRYKIIEKRQSVAFWCNPISGHATLYWYQQILGQGPKLLIQFQNNGVVDDSQLPKDRFSAERLKGVDSTLKIQPAKLEDSAVYLCASSLLRGSGNTIYFGEGSWLTVV.

The rearrangement joins TRBV6-5 to TRBJ1-1, with TRBD1 matching 7 bases. The ends lost 6 bases at V and 4 bases at J; junction bases unmatched: 5. CDR1 and CDR2 (germline): MNHEY, SVGAGI. This CDR3 contains 13 residues. The CDR3 is CASREDRITEAFF. CDR3 coding DNA: TGTGCCAGCAGGGAGGACAGGATCACTGAAGCTTTCTTT.

V usage is TRBV2 and J usage is TRBJ2-5; 9 bases map to TRBD1. V was pared by 4 bases and J by 4 bases, with 10 bases of the junction left unmatched. Germline V gene data show CDR1 as SNHLY and CDR2 as FYNNEI. The CDR3 has 16 amino acids. As DNA, the CDR3 is TGTGCCAGCAGTGGGGACAGGGTGGGGGTAGGAGAGACCCAGTACTTC. Its translation is CASSGDRVGVGETQYF.

DNA for the CDR3: TGCGCCAGCAGCTTGGGCTCAGGGGGCTGGGGCACTGAAGCTTTCTTT. Its protein product is CASSLGSGGWGTEAFF. This chain uses TRBV5-1 with TRBJ1-1, with 8 bases identical to TRBD1. CDR1 and CDR2 (germline): SGHRS, YFSETQ. CDR3 length: 16 amino acids. J gave up 4 bases and V 0 bases, and 8 bases lay outside the gene matches.

The chain uses TRBV12-3 or TRBV12-4 and TRBJ1-4; no firm D call. This CDR3 is 11 amino acids long. The V and J ends lost 7 bases and 7 bases respectively, with 7 bases between them. CDR3 nucleotide sequence: TGTGCCAGCACTAACAGTGAAAAACTGTTTTTT. It translates to CASTNSEKLFF.

V gene TRBV7-2 combines with J gene TRBJ2-5, with D possibly being TRBD2 (6 bases). Germline V gene sequence: CDR1 SGHTA, CDR2 FQGNSA. This CDR3 has 13 residues. The V gene lost 5 bases and the J gene lost 5 bases, with 12 bases spanning the gap. The CDR3 region is CASSPPGRETQYF. CDR3 nucleotides: TGTGCCAGCAGCCCGCCGGGGAGGGAGACCCAGTACTTC.

This chain uses TRBV3-1 (or the pseudogene TRBV3-2) with TRBJ2-5, with a weak D call TRBD2 (8 bases). This CDR3 has 16 amino acids. V was cut by 3 bases and J by 5 bases, with 19 bases left in between. Germline V gives CDR1 LGHDT, CDR2 YNNKEL (reference sequence). The CDR3 DNA reads TGTGCCAGCAGCCAGACAGGGAGCGGGAGCTGGGAGACCCAGTACTTC. Protein product: CASSQTGSGSWETQYF.

About this clone itself: One junction end does not reproduce the germline sequence, and a read error may be involved. The gene calls are TRBV9 and TRBJ2-1, with 8 bases identical to TRBD1. Germline assignment: CDR1 SGDLS and CDR2 YYNGEE. CDR3 length: 15 residues. CDR3 region: CASSVEDRVNNGQFF. Written as DNA, the CDR3 is TGTGCCAGCAGCGTAGAGGACAGGGTGAACAATGGGCAGTTCTTC.